The 10 T cell receptor beta chains below all came from one sample that was sequenced in a study of blood T cell repertoires in COVID-19. Libraries were prepared by immunoSEQ multiplex PCR; TCRdb keeps only in-frame clonotypes and omits some of them. Found here are some 180,000 clones, about four fifths of them singletons; the top ten hold 2% to 2.5%. Sequencing used peripheral blood. The receptor source for this set is an elderly woman with acute or convalescent COVID-19.

The chain joins TRBV11-2 to TRBJ2-2; 7 bases match TRBD1. CDR3 size: 15 residues. Unmatched junction bases numbered 7, after V lost 3 bases and J lost 6 bases. The V gene's germline CDR1 is SGHAT and CDR2 FQNNGV. The CDR3, as DNA: TGTGCCAGCAGCTTGGAACTGACAGGGTCCGGGGAGCTGTTTTTT. Amino acids: CASSLELTGSGELFF.

The chain uses TRBV6-1 and TRBJ2-3; D is perhaps TRBD1 (6 bases). Germline CDR1 reads MNHNS; CDR2 reads SASEGT. The CDR3 totals 18 residues. V shed 4 bases and J shed 3 bases, with 23 bases lying between them. Here the CDR3 reads CASSGSLGIPRGTDTQYF. DNA for the CDR3: TGTGCCAGCAGTGGAAGCCTAGGGATCCCCAGGGGAACAGATACGCAGTATTTT.

The rearrangement uses TRBV3-1 (or the pseudogene TRBV3-2) and TRBJ2-5, with D unresolved. The CDR3 spans 15 residues. V lost 0 bases to trimming and J lost 2 bases, with 10 bases between them. The germline V gene has CDR1 LGHDT and CDR2 YNNKEL (reference sequence). The CDR3 DNA sequence: TGTGCCAGCAGCCAAGACCACAGAAGGCAAGAGACCCAGTACTTC. Its protein product is CASSQDHRRQETQYF.

V gene TRBV19 combines with J gene TRBJ1-1; D unclear. Germline CDR1 reads LNHDA; CDR2 reads SQIVND (reference sequence). The CDR3 spans 15 residues. V lost 6 bases and J lost 1, with 15 bases in between. This CDR3 is CASRQSGRENTEAFF. The CDR3 region has the DNA TGTGCCAGTAGACAAAGTGGGAGGGAGAACACTGAAGCTTTCTTT.

The chain has TRBV5-4 and TRBJ1-2; 7 bases align to TRBD1. Unmatched junction bases numbered 7, after V lost 4 bases and J lost 4 bases. The CDR3 is made up of 14 amino acids. CDR1 SGHNT and CDR2 YYREEE come from the germline V gene (reference sequence). CDR3 nucleotides: TGTGCCAGCAGCCCCATGGACAGGACCTATGGCTACACCTTC. It encodes CASSPMDRTYGYTF.

This clone was seen repeatedly, ten times or more. The chain joins TRBV19 to TRBJ2-3, with 7 positions matching TRBD2. Germline V CDR1 and CDR2: LNHDA, SQIVND (reference sequence). The V segment lost 0 bases and the J segment 7 bases; nucleotides outside the gene matches: 13. The CDR3 contains 17 residues. In DNA, the CDR3 is TGTGCCAGTAGTATAGATCCCCCCGCGGGGGTAAGCAATACGCAGTATTTT. Protein: CASSIDPPAGVSNTQYF. The full variable domain, its missing parts supplied by reference TRBV19 and TRBJ2-3, is DGGITQSPKYLFRKEGQNVTLSCEQNLNHDAMYWYRQDPGQGLRLIYYSQIVNDFQKGDIAEGYSVSREKKESFPLTVTSAQKNPTAFYLCASSIDPPAGVSNTQYFGPGTRLTVL.

The chain employs TRBV21-1 and TRBJ2-5; the listed D gene, TRBD1, was not tested against the DNA. TRBV21-1 has pseudogene status. The CDR3 loop spans 14 amino acids. In DNA form, the CDR3 reads TGTGCCAGCAGCAGTAGGGGCTGCCAAGAGACCCAGTACTTC. Translated: CASSSRGCQETQYF.

The chain joins TRBV6-6 to TRBJ2-5; tentatively, D is TRBD1 (6 bases). CDR3 size: 12 residues. CDR1 is MNHNY, CDR2 SVGAGI, per germline (reference sequence). The V end lost 5 bases, the J end lost 5 bases, and 9 bases lay between the germline ends. The CDR3 sequence is CASSQGLETQYF. CDR3 nucleotide sequence: TGTGCCAGCAGTCAGGGGCTGGAGACCCAGTACTTC.

The chain employs TRBV10-3 and TRBJ2-5, with unresolved D. Deletions cut 3 bases from V and 1 base from J, with 15 bases between. CDR1 is ENHRY and CDR2 is SYGVKD in the germline V gene. There are 16 residues in the CDR3. The CDR3 reads CAISDPELQTQETQYF. DNA for the CDR3: TGTGCCATCAGTGACCCTGAATTACAGACCCAAGAGACCCAGTACTTC.

The genes are TRBV10-3 and TRBJ2-2, with 9 bases fitting TRBD2. The CDR3 is 16 residues long. Losses at the gene ends were 6 bases for V and 2 bases for J; bases not matched to a gene: 7. Germline-derived CDR1 and CDR2 are ENHRY and SYGVKD. The CDR3: CAIRGSGGGNTGELFF. The CDR3 DNA is TGTGCCATCAGAGGTAGCGGGGGCGGAAACACCGGGGAGCTGTTTTTT.